This TCR beta chain is drawn from a study of early T cells in non-severe SARS-CoV-2 infection. Study-level findings and limits: Matches to VDJdb favored anti-spike CD8 responses and missed private and CD4 specificities.

This clonotype was seen many times. Its antigen is undetermined. Each cDNA molecule carried a unique molecular identifier. MiXCR was run by TCRdb on the 5' RACE reads, yielding one entry per CDR3 protein. The sample includes 40,000 or so distinct CDR3 sequences, 5.8% of them seen just once. The sequence was collected from an adult who was a healthcare worker with PCR-confirmed SARS-CoV-2 infection or an uninfected control (not recorded which). Source material: whole blood.

The CDR3 loop is CASSLNGGNTEAFF. The CDR3 DNA sequence: TGTGCCAGCAGCTTAAACGGGGGTAACACTGAAGCTTTCTTT. The rearrangement links TRBV7-2 to TRBJ1-1, with a tentative D call TRBD1 (5 bases). The germline V gene has CDR1 SGHTA and CDR2 FQGNSA. V lost 2 bases and J 2 bases, leaving 9 bases between the germline ends. This CDR3 is built from 14 residues.